This TCR beta chain was profiled in a study of immune evolution from preneoplasia to lung adenocarcinoma. This table comes from immunoSEQ multiplex PCR, and its TCRdb copy is limited to in-frame clones, with some not included. The sample has about 6,300 clones; roughly four fifths are singletons. Histologic diagnosis was independently verified by two lung pathologists. The ends were cut back, 5 bases at V and 3 bases at J, with 13 bases in the middle. Germline V CDR1 and CDR2: KGHSH, LQKENI. This CDR3 contains 14 residues. The clonotype was recovered from a person aged 55 to 79 with lung adenocarcinoma. The sample taken for sequencing was FFPE minimally invasive lung adenocarcinoma tissue. This rearrangement joins TRBV18 to TRBJ1-1; perhaps TRBD1 as D (5 bases). The CDR3 bases are TGTGCCAGCTCATCCCTTGGGGGGGACACTGAAGCTTTCTTT. Its translation is CASSSLGGDTEAFF. Looking up the rest from reference TRBV18 and TRBJ1-1 gives the full variable domain: NAGVMQNPRHLVRRRGQEARLRCSPMKGHSHVYWYRQLPEEGLKFMVYLQKENIIDESGMPKERFSAEFPKEGPSILRIQQVVRGDSAAYFCASSSLGGDTEAFFGQGTRLTVV.